Below are 3 T cell receptor beta chains sequenced from a single sample in a study of beta chain features in type 1 diabetes. Every isolated RNA sample was fully reverse transcribed, so sequencing captured expressed TCRB transcripts. The protocol was immunoSEQ multiplex PCR, while the TCRdb copy is restricted to in-frame clones and leaves out a portion. The sample shows 300,000 to 400,000 clones, over 10% of them seen only once. The source material was naive CD4+ T cells from blood. Receptor source: a man younger than 35 in good health.

The sample holds a few counts of this clone. This chain uses TRBV28 with TRBJ2-5; 9 nucleotides line up with TRBD2. This CDR3 is built from 16 residues. V was pared by 5 bases and J by 2 bases, with 9 bases of the junction left unmatched. Germline V gene lookup returns CDR1 MDHEN and CDR2 SYDVKM. The CDR3 region is CASSPLLAGAQETQYF. The CDR3 nucleotides read TGTGCCAGCAGTCCATTGTTAGCGGGGGCGCAAGAGACCCAGTACTTC.

This clone has only a few counts. The chain employs TRBV5-1 and TRBJ2-2; 7 bases map to TRBD1. The V gene end was trimmed by 0 bases and the J gene end by 2 bases; junction bases not matched to a gene: 1. Germline V gene data show CDR1 as SGHRS and CDR2 as YFSETQ. This CDR3 is built from 15 residues. The CDR3 sequence is CASSLGQGNTGELFF. The CDR3 nucleotides are TGCGCCAGCAGCTTGGGACAGGGAAACACCGGGGAGCTGTTTTTT.

The J gene is TRBJ2-2, the V gene TRBV7-9; D not certain. CDR1 is SEHNR and CDR2 is FQNEAQ in the germline V gene (reference sequence). The V end was cut by 5 bases, the J end by 6 bases, with 10 bases between. The CDR3 spans 13 residues. DNA for the CDR3: TGTGCCAGCAGCCCTCCCCCGGCCGGGGAGCTGTTTTTT. Its protein product is CASSPPPAGELFF. Full variable domain (remainder filled in from reference TRBV7-9 and TRBJ2-2): DTGVSQNPRHKITKRGQNVTFRCDPISEHNRLYWYRQTLGQGPEFLTYFQNEAQLEKSRLLSDRFSAERPKGSFSTLEIQRTEQGDSAMYLCASSPPPAGELFFGEGSRLTVL.